This T cell receptor beta chain appears in the sequencing data of a study of T cell responses to AZD1222 COVID-19 vaccine. Study outcomes and limitations: After two AZD1222 doses, spike-specific TCR breadth and depth rose versus day 0.

Of note for this clone: The target antigen is unknown.

Measured with immunoSEQ multiplex PCR; TCRdb has only the in-frame clones, and not every one. Among 150,000 to 200,000 clones, over 80% were seen once, and the ten largest hold roughly 6%. Trimming cost V 6 bases and J 2 bases, with 16 bases left between them. The CDR3 contains 15 residues. Germline V gives CDR1 MNHEY, CDR2 SMNVEV (reference sequence). The gene calls are TRBV27 and TRBJ1-2; D is perhaps TRBD1 (5 bases). The sequencing here drew on peripheral blood, taken on day 0 of AZD1222 vaccination. This clonotype was obtained from an adult in good health. CDR3 sequence reads: CASRSAGTVNYGYTF. DNA for the CDR3: TGTGCCAGCAGAAGCGCCGGGACGGTGAACTATGGCTACACCTTC.